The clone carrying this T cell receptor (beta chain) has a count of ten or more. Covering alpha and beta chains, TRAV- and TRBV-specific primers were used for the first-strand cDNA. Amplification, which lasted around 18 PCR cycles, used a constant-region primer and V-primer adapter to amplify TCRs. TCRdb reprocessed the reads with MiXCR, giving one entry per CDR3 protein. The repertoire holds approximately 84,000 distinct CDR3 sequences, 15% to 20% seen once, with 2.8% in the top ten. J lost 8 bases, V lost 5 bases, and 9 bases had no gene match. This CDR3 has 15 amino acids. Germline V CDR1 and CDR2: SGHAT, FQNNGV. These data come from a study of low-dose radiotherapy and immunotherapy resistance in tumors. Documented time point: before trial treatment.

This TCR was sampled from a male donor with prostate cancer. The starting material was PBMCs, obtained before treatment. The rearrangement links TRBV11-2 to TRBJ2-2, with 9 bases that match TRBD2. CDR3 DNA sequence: TGTGCCAGCAGCGACGGACTAGCGCCTCTAGGGGAGCTGTTTTTT. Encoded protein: CASSDGLAPLGELFF.